The 10 T cell receptor beta chains presented below share a single source sample, sequenced in a study of control samples from healthy donors and cancer patients. Method: immunoSEQ multiplex PCR; TCRdb's copy keeps in-frame clones and lacks some. This sample has approximately 68,000 clones, with 83% found just once. Sequenced sample: blood. The receptors come from a man aged 55 to 70 in good health.

The chain employs TRBV6-2 or TRBV6-3 and TRBJ1-1, with D tentatively TRBD1 (5 bases). Trimming shortened V by 6 bases and J by 0 bases, and 8 bases separated the two germline ends. Per the germline V gene, CDR1 is MNHEY and CDR2 is SVGEGT. This CDR3 is 13 amino acids long. As DNA, the CDR3 is TGTGCCAGCAGCGGGACTGTGAACACTGAAGCTTTCTTT. Its protein is CASSGTVNTEAFF.

The rearrangement links TRBV6-5 to TRBJ1-3; maybe TRBD1 (5 bases). Germline V gene data show CDR1 as MNHEY and CDR2 as SVGAGI. V lost 8 bases to trimming and J lost 0 bases, with 14 bases between them. The CDR3 extends over 15 amino acids. CDR3 loop: CASRVLGDSGNTIYF. CDR3 nucleotides: TGTGCCAGCCGGGTTCTGGGGGACTCTGGAAACACCATATATTTT.

This chain uses TRBV9 with TRBJ2-1; 11 bases fit TRBD2. The CDR3 runs to 16 residues. Germline V gene sequence: CDR1 SGDLS, CDR2 YYNGEE. With V trimmed by 0 bases and J by 6 bases, 5 bases remained unmatched. CDR3: CASSVEASGRPNEQFF. In DNA form, the CDR3 reads TGTGCCAGCAGCGTAGAAGCTAGCGGGAGGCCCAATGAGCAGTTCTTC.

The chain has TRBV15 and TRBJ2-7, with D uncertain. Trimming shortened V by 3 bases and J by 3 bases, and 15 bases separated the two germline ends. The germline V gene has CDR1 LNHNV and CDR2 YYDKDF (reference sequence). The CDR3 length is 15 residues. CDR3 nucleotides: TGTGCCACCAGCAGTTTCAAGGACGTGGGCTACGAGCAGTACTTC. Its translation is CATSSFKDVGYEQYF.

This chain joins TRBV6-4 and TRBJ1-6, with D unresolved. Trimming took 2 bases from V and 5 from J, leaving 16 bases between them. Germline-derived CDR1 and CDR2 are MRHNA and SNTAGT. The CDR3 sequence is 17 residues long. The CDR3 here is CASSDPRRAKNNSPLHF. In DNA, the CDR3 is TGTGCCAGCAGTGACCCGAGGAGGGCCAAAAATAATTCACCCCTCCACTTT.

The V gene is TRBV28, the J gene TRBJ2-7; D is perhaps TRBD1 (5 bases). V lost 1 base to trimming and J lost 6 bases, with 7 bases between them. CDR3 length equals 12 residues. CDR1 and CDR2 (germline): MDHEN, SYDVKM. CDR3 region: CASSLSQGEQYF. DNA for the CDR3: TGTGCCAGCAGTTTATCGCAGGGCGAGCAGTACTTC.

The CDR3 DNA sequence: TGTGCCAGCAGCCAAACTAGCGACGGAGCGGTCGCCGGGGAGCTGTTTTTT. It translates to CASSQTSDGAVAGELFF. The chain combines TRBV7-3 with TRBJ2-2; 7 bases are a match to TRBD2. With V trimmed by 5 bases and J by 6 bases, 15 bases remained unmatched. The CDR3 totals 17 residues. The germline CDR1 and CDR2 sequences are SGHTA and FQGTGA.

The chain joins TRBV25-1 to TRBJ1-2; TRBD1 might be the D (6 bases). CDR3 length equals 14 residues. Germline assignment: CDR1 MGHDK and CDR2 SYGVNS. Trimming removed 3 bases from V and 1 base from J, with 9 bases in between. The CDR3 loop reads CASSEDSHNYGYTF. The CDR3 coding sequence is TGTGCCAGCAGTGAGGACAGCCATAACTATGGCTACACCTTC.

This CDR3 reads CASSPTGDEQFF. CDR3 DNA: TGCGCCAGCAGCCCGACAGGGGATGAGCAGTTCTTC. The chain has TRBV5-1 and TRBJ2-1; 8 bases match TRBD1. The CDR3 totals 12 residues. The germline V gene has CDR1 SGHRS and CDR2 YFSETQ. J was trimmed by 8 bases and V by 4 bases; bases with no gene match: 2.

This clone was observed a handful of times. V usage is TRBV11-2 and J usage is TRBJ2-7; 9 nucleotides align to TRBD2. V lost 3 bases, J lost 0 bases, and 3 bases stayed unmatched. Germline V gives CDR1 SGHAT, CDR2 FQNNGV. The CDR3 is 15 amino acids. Here the CDR3 reads CASSLPTSGSYEQYF. The CDR3 coding sequence is TGTGCCAGCAGCTTGCCGACTAGCGGCTCCTACGAGCAGTACTTC. The entire variable domain, with the rest obtained from reference TRBV11-2 and TRBJ2-7, is as follows: EAGVAQSPRYKIIEKRQSVAFWCNPISGHATLYWYQQILGQGPKLLIQFQNNGVVDDSQLPKDRFSAERLKGVDSTLKIQPAKLEDSAVYLCASSLPTSGSYEQYFGPGTRLTVT.